This TCR beta chain originates from a study of blood T cells in healthy people across ages. General study results and limits: TCR beta diversity was tightly associated with the proportion of naive T cells.

A few counts support this clonotype. Its antigen is as yet unknown. Healthy Caucasians from Russia aged roughly 6 to 95 served as donors. It was with a sample-barcoded 5' primer and a J-beta primer mix that a second PCR of about 7 to 12 cycles was run. Template switching added a 12-random-nucleotide identifier to every cDNA molecule. TCRdb reanalysed the 5' RACE reads using MiXCR and keeps one entry per CDR3 protein. The sample lists hundreds of thousands of distinct CDR3 sequences, 21% occurring once. Between the trimmed V and J ends, which lost 0 bases and 2 bases, there was a span of 17 bases. This CDR3 is built from 18 residues. Germline V gene lookup returns CDR1 LNHNV and CDR2 YYDKDF (reference sequence).

V gene TRBV15 combines with J gene TRBJ2-4; D is perhaps TRBD1 or TRBD2 (6 bases each). Specimen: blood. The TCR was taken from a man aged 65 to 79 in good health. The CDR3 DNA reads as TGTGCCACCAGCAGAGAGGGACTTCAGGGGACCACCAAAAACATTCAGTACTTC. Translating it yields CATSREGLQGTTKNIQYF.